Following are 20 T cell receptor beta chains from one sample sequenced in a study of blood T cell repertoires in COVID-19. Sequencing was performed with immunoSEQ multiplex PCR; in TCRdb, only in-frame clones are kept and a portion is missing. The repertoire holds roughly 290,000 clones, around 87% seen once, with approximately 8% in the top ten. Sequences were obtained from peripheral blood. The receptors come from a woman in her forties or fifties who had recovered from COVID-19.

The CDR3 DNA sequence: TGTGCCAGCAGGCCGGGGAGAAGGTTTCAGCCCCAGCATTTT. It codes for CASRPGRRFQPQHF. The rearrangement links TRBV27 to TRBJ1-5; D is unresolved. CDR1 and CDR2 from the germline V gene are MNHEY and SMNVEV (reference sequence). This CDR3 spans 14 amino acids. V gave up 6 bases and J gave up 6 bases, with 15 bases separating them.

This chain joins TRBV7-9 and TRBJ1-2; D unclear. CDR3 length: 14 amino acids. CDR1 and CDR2 from the germline V gene are SEHNR and FQNEAQ (reference sequence). Trimming cost V 2 bases and J 4 bases, with 11 bases left between them. CDR3 coding DNA: TGTGCCAGCAGCTTACCCGCGACTGGCTATGGCTACACCTTC. The encoded protein is CASSLPATGYGYTF. Supplemented by reference TRBV7-9 and TRBJ1-2, the full variable domain reads DTGVSQNPRHKITKRGQNVTFRCDPISEHNRLYWYRQTLGQGPEFLTYFQNEAQLEKSRLLSDRFSAERPKGSFSTLEIQRTEQGDSAMYLCASSLPATGYGYTFGSGTRLTVV.

V and J are TRBV28 and TRBJ2-7; no definite D call. The CDR3 has 12 amino acids. Trimming shortened V by 5 bases and J by 2 bases, and 7 bases separated the two germline ends. Germline lookup yields CDR1 MDHEN and CDR2 SYDVKM. CDR3 sequence (DNA): TGTGCCAGCAGTCAATTTCCCTACGAGCAGTACTTC. It codes for CASSQFPYEQYF.

This chain links TRBV5-1 with TRBJ2-1; possible D gene TRBD1, 6 bases. The V end was cut by 0 bases, the J end by 0 bases, with 13 bases between. The CDR3 covers 17 residues. CDR1 is SGHRS, CDR2 YFSETQ, per germline. CDR3 protein: CASSLDPQGSSYNEQFF. CDR3 DNA sequence: TGCGCCAGCAGCTTGGATCCCCAGGGGAGCTCCTACAATGAGCAGTTCTTC.

The V call is TRBV5-6, the J call TRBJ1-5; TRBD1 matches at 10 bases. Germline V gene lookup returns CDR1 SGHDT and CDR2 YYEEEE. Germline trimming cut 4 bases from V and 4 bases from J; bases unmatched to any gene: 5. The CDR3 spans 15 residues. The CDR3 nucleotides are TGTGCCAGCAGCCTTCGGGACAGGGGAAATCAGCCCCAGCATTTT. Residues: CASSLRDRGNQPQHF.

The chain couples TRBV7-2 to TRBJ2-1; D call uncertain. Germline lookup yields CDR1 SGHTA and CDR2 FQGNSA. V gave up 1 base and J gave up 10 bases, with 17 bases separating them. The CDR3 spans 15 residues. The DNA of the CDR3 is TGTGCCAGCAGCTTAGATCCCACTACCCTCGGGGAGCAGTTCTTC. As protein: CASSLDPTTLGEQFF.

The chain combines TRBV5-4 with TRBJ2-7; TRBD2 matches at 15 bases. V shed 3 bases, J shed 5 bases, and the junction held 6 bases outside the gene matches. The CDR3 spans 16 residues. Germline CDR1 reads SGHNT; CDR2 reads YYREEE (reference sequence). This CDR3 is CASSSGLAGGTHEQYF. CDR3 nucleotide sequence: TGTGCCAGCAGCTCCGGACTAGCGGGAGGGACGCACGAGCAGTACTTC.

The chain employs TRBV4-3 and TRBJ2-6, with D possibly TRBD1 on 6 matching bases. This CDR3 is 16 amino acids long. Trimming took off 1 base at V and 0 bases at J, with 7 bases between the two ends. Germline assignment: CDR1 LGHNA and CDR2 YSLEER. CDR3 amino acids: CASSQVGGSGANVLTF. For the CDR3, the DNA is TGCGCCAGCAGCCAAGTAGGGGGCTCTGGGGCCAACGTCCTGACTTTC.

The rearrangement links TRBV30 to TRBJ2-7; D may be TRBD2 (5 bases). The CDR3 runs 14 residues. Trimming pared 6 bases from V and 1 base from J, leaving 16 bases between. CDR1 GTSNPN and CDR2 SVGIG come from the germline V gene (reference sequence). The CDR3: CACTKEEASYEQYF. The CDR3 coding sequence is TGTGCCTGTACTAAGGAGGAGGCTTCCTACGAGCAGTACTTC.

In its sample, this clone was seen once. The CDR3 region has the DNA TGTGCCAGCAGAAACCAGGGGGCGGCCGAGCAGTACTTC. This gives the protein CASRNQGAAEQYF. This chain uses TRBV6-5 with TRBJ2-7; 8 nucleotides align to TRBD1. The trim removed 6 bases at V and 6 bases at J, leaving 7 bases unmatched. Per germline, CDR1 MNHEY and CDR2 SVGAGI. The CDR3 length is 13 residues.

The V and J genes are TRBV6-2 or TRBV6-3 and TRBJ1-2, with D hard to call. CDR1 is MNHEY, CDR2 SVGEGT, per germline. The CDR3 consists of 13 residues. The V gene lost 0 bases and the J gene lost 6 bases, with 8 bases spanning the gap. CDR3 DNA: TGTGCCAGCAGTTACTCCCACGGGAATGGCTACACCTTC. Amino acids: CASSYSHGNGYTF.

This rearrangement joins TRBV18 to TRBJ2-2, with TRBD1 identical over 8 bases. With V trimmed by 6 bases and J by 3 bases, 9 bases remained unmatched. This CDR3 is 16 amino acids long. Germline V gene data show CDR1 as KGHSH and CDR2 as LQKENI. CDR3 nucleotides: TGTGCCAGCTCGCGTCGACAGGGGCGCGACACCGGGGAGCTGTTTTTT. It codes for CASSRRQGRDTGELFF.

This clone showed up just once. V is TRBV28 and J is TRBJ1-1; possibly TRBD1 for D (6 bases). Germline CDR1 and CDR2: MDHEN and SYDVKM. This CDR3 is 14 amino acids long. V lost 7 bases and J 3 bases, leaving 15 bases between the germline ends. CDR3 nucleotide sequence: TGTGCCAGCAACGTGGGGGCGGAGTACACTGAAGCTTTCTTT. This sequence encodes CASNVGAEYTEAFF.

This chain connects TRBV27 to TRBJ2-7; 9 positions match TRBD2. The CDR3 contains 15 residues. Germline values: CDR1 MNHEY, CDR2 SMNVEV (reference sequence). V shed 8 bases and J 1 base; nucleotides not matched to a gene: 9. This CDR3 is CASHGTSSSSYEQYF. The CDR3 nucleotides are TGTGCCAGCCATGGGACTAGCAGTTCTTCCTACGAGCAGTACTTC.

In this sample, this clone turned up many times. V and J are TRBV28 and TRBJ2-7, with D possibly matching TRBD1 (5 bases). This CDR3 is built from 15 residues. The germline V and J ends were trimmed by 5 bases and 2 bases, with 16 bases remaining between them. In germline, CDR1 is MDHEN, CDR2 SYDVKM. CDR3 region: CASSQTATVTYEQYF. The DNA for the CDR3 is TGTGCCAGCAGTCAGACAGCTACTGTAACCTACGAGCAGTACTTC.

The chain carries TRBV6-2 or TRBV6-3 and TRBJ2-1; D perhaps matches TRBD1 (7 bases). The CDR3 consists of 16 residues. V gave up 0 bases and J gave up 5 bases, with 14 bases separating them. In germline, CDR1 is MNHEY, CDR2 SVGEGT. In DNA form, the CDR3 reads TGTGCCAGCAGTTACTCGAAGCAGGGGGGCCACAATGAGCAGTTCTTC. This codes for CASSYSKQGGHNEQFF.

The rearrangement uses TRBV4-3 and TRBJ2-7, with D perhaps TRBD1 (5 bases). The germline V gene encodes CDR1 LGHNA and CDR2 YSLEER. CDR3 size: 15 residues. V lost 0 bases and J lost 2, with 11 bases in between. In DNA, the CDR3 is TGCGCCAGCAGCCAAGATCTTACAGGCACCTACGAGCAGTACTTC. Its translation: CASSQDLTGTYEQYF.

Ten or more counts support this clone. The V call is TRBV30, the J call TRBJ2-7, with D possibly matching TRBD1 (5 bases). The germline V gene encodes CDR1 GTSNPN and CDR2 SVGIG (reference sequence). There are 15 residues in the CDR3. Trimming stripped 5 bases from V and 3 bases from J, with 20 bases between. CDR3 region: CAWAYYPGPNYEQYF. The CDR3 DNA reads TGTGCCTGGGCCTACTACCCAGGGCCAAACTACGAGCAGTACTTC.

The chain couples TRBV2 to TRBJ1-3; maybe TRBD1 (5 bases). The CDR3 loop spans 15 amino acids. Germline loops: CDR1 SNHLY, CDR2 FYNNEI. V lost 5 bases and J 0 bases, leaving 11 bases between the germline ends. The CDR3 DNA is TGTGCCAGCAGTCGACAGTTTCTCTCTGGAAACACCATATATTTT. Translation gives CASSRQFLSGNTIYF.

The CDR3: CASSRVTGEAFF. The CDR3 nucleotides are TGTGCCAGTAGTAGGGTGACAGGGGAAGCTTTCTTT. This sequence joins TRBV19 and TRBJ1-1; 7 positions match TRBD1. CDR1 is LNHDA, CDR2 SQIVND, per germline (reference sequence). The CDR3 runs 12 residues. The trim removed 4 bases at V and 8 bases at J, leaving 4 bases unmatched.